This TCR beta chain was captured in a study of CD8+ T cells in alopecia areata. Study-wide results and limits: Between patients, shared TCR sequences were less clear than in mice. This was possibly due in part to HLA diversity in the patient population. Many of the expanded lesional clones endured in scalp and blood while on tofacitinib.

The CDR3 spans 15 residues. Germline assignment: CDR1 KGHSH and CDR2 LQKENI. The ends were cut back, 3 bases at V and 2 bases at J, with 13 bases in the middle. This clone was detected once. As yet, its antigen is unknown. Reverse transcribed after extraction, RNA yielded cDNA as the sequencing template. Profiled with immunoSEQ multiplex PCR; TCRdb holds only in-frame clones, not every one. The table has some 96,000 clones, approximately 60% seen once. Indicated treatment: oral pan-JAK inhibitor, 5-10 mg twice daily. This clonotype was sampled from a human donor with alopecia areata. The chain uses TRBV18 and TRBJ2-5, with D perhaps matching TRBD1 (6 bases). The material sequenced was CD8+ T cells sorted from blood, taken at week 4, from a patient treated with tofacitinib. The CDR3 sequence: CASSPRIQGQETQYF. In nucleotides, the CDR3 is TGTGCCAGCTCACCTCGTATCCAGGGGCAAGAGACCCAGTACTTC.